The present T cell receptor beta chain was sequenced within a study of Graves' ophthalmopathy and Graves' hyperthyroidism. Transcripts of RNA were the source for amplifying TCR beta CDR3 regions. First-round RT-PCR used HTBI primers; second-round multiplex PCR followed. One entry per CDR3 protein results from TCRdb running MiXCR on the multiplex PCR reads. The sample gives approximately 500,000 distinct CDR3 sequences, roughly an eighth of which show up once; roughly 9.8% is in the top ten. Lactation, pregnancy, uncontrolled infections and other autoimmune diseases were all grounds for excluding patients. In this sample, this clonotype turned up many times. The CDR3 sequence is 15 residues long. Trimming removed 3 bases at V and 4 bases at J, with 16 bases between.

Sequencing input: blood. The chain couples TRBV12-3 or TRBV12-4 to TRBJ2-7; D may match TRBD1 or TRBD2 (6 bases each). The clonotype was recovered from a young woman with Graves' ophthalmopathy. The CDR3, as DNA: TGTGCCAGCAGTTTTGTCCGGGGGCGCAGATACGAGCAGTACTTC. It specifies CASSFVRGRRYEQYF.